This TCR beta chain was sequenced for a study of blood T cell dynamics during melanoma immunotherapy. Study as a whole: Patients with metastatic melanoma got pembrolizumab or nivolumab-ipilimumab as first-line care.

Germline V CDR1 and CDR2: LNHDA, SQIVND (reference sequence). The trim removed 7 bases at V and 7 bases at J, leaving 7 bases unmatched. CDR3 size: 13 residues. Time point defined: pre-treatment baseline. The data were produced by immunoSEQ multiplex PCR, yet TCRdb's version contains in-frame clones alone and is incomplete. The sample lists about 10,000 clones, about 88% occurring once. This receptor was identified in a human donor with melanoma. The V call is TRBV19, the J call TRBJ1-5, with 7 nucleotides matching TRBD1. Material: blood, obtained from a patient treated with checkpoint blockade. The CDR3 DNA is TGTGCCAGTAAGAGACAGGGAGGCCAGCCCCAGCATTTT. Its translation is CASKRQGGQPQHF.